This T cell receptor (beta chain) was observed in a study of T-cell reconstitution after alpha-beta-depleted transplantation in children. This clonotype appeared a few times. Its target is not known. Unique molecular identifiers were incorporated into the prepared TCRbeta library. MiXCR, applied by TCRdb to the PCR reads, yields one record per CDR3 protein. Here the sample spans approximately 400,000 distinct CDR3 sequences, about 17% being singletons. V was pared by 5 bases and J by 2 bases, with 7 bases between. The CDR3 length is 12 residues. Germline CDR1 DFQATT, CDR2 SNEGSKA (reference sequence). Study outcomes and limitations: Diversity of TCRbeta at day 60 was high in some patients, arising from surviving recipient T cells and thymic progenitors. The study reportedly traced alpha-beta T cells about two months after transplant to several hundred expanded graft clones. It was newly produced T cells that mostly accounted for T-cell counts and diversity one year after transplant.

This sequence joins TRBV20-1 and TRBJ1-5; D perhaps matches TRBD1 (5 bases). The specimen comprised PBMCs, mostly from graft donor cells, sampled 360 days after TCRalphabeta/CD19-depleted stem cell transplant. This clonotype originated in a boy in the first two years of life who had a stem cell transplant for Wiskott-Aldrich syndrome, so the T cells may come from the graft donor. As DNA, the CDR3 is TGCAGTGCTGGGGCCGGCAATCAGCCCCAGCATTTT. Protein sequence: CSAGAGNQPQHF.